This TCR beta chain was observed in a study of T-cell memory formation after mild COVID-19. Study at large: In these data, TCR clusters were largely donor specific. The study's findings and limits: Clones that contracted from day 15 to 85 had balanced CD4/CD8; later expanders were CD4+ biased. Of the contracting clones, CD4+ ones lay mainly in CM and EM, and CD8+ ones in EMRA.

TCRdb analysed the 5' RACE reads with MiXCR anew, one entry per CDR3 protein. The sample holds fewer than 350,000 distinct CDR3 sequences; 14% are singletons and the top ten take around 23%. This CDR3 is 15 amino acids long. Looked up from germline, CDR1 is SGHTA and CDR2 is FQGNSA. The junction had 9 bases not matched to a gene; V was cut back by 5 bases and J by 2 bases. This clonotype was found a few times. As yet, its antigen is unknown. This chain connects TRBV7-2 to TRBJ2-7; 7 positions match TRBD1. The sequencing input was PBMCs or a T cell subset sorted from them (not recorded which). This receptor was taken from a man aged 18 to 35 who had mild COVID-19 (a few samples of this study predate the infection). Cell type and time point are not known. This CDR3 is CASSEPYRGPYEQYF. CDR3 DNA: TGTGCCAGCAGCGAACCCTACAGGGGTCCCTACGAGCAGTACTTC.